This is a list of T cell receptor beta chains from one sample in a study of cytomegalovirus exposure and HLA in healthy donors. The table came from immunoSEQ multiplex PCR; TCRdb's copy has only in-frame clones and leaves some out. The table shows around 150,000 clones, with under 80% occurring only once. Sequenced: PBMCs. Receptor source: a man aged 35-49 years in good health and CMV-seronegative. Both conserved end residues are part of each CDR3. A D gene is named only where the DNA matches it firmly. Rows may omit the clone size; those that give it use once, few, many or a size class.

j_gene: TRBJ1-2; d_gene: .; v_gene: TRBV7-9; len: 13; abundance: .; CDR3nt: TGTGCCAGCAGCGCGGGACTGAACTATGGCTACACCTTC; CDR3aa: CASSAGLNYGYTF
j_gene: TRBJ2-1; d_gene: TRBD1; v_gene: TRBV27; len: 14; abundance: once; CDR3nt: TGTGCCAGCAGTCGACAGGGGATCTACAATGAGCAGTTCTTC; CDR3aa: CASSRQGIYNEQFF
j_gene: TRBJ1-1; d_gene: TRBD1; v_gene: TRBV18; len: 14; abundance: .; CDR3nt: TGTGCCAGCTCACCGCTGACAGGGGACACTGAAGCTTTCTTT; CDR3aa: CASSPLTGDTEAFF
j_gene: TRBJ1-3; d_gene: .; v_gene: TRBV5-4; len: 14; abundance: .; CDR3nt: TGTGCCAGCAGCTTAGGGGTAGCTGGAAACACCATATATTTT; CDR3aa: CASSLGVAGNTIYF
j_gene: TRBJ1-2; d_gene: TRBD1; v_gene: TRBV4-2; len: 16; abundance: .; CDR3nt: TGTGCCAGCAGCCAAGAAACGACAGGGATGGTGGGTGGCTACACCTTC; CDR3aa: CASSQETTGMVGGYTF
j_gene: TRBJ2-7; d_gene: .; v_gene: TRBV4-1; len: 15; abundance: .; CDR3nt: TGCGCCAGCAGACCTTATACAGGGTGGAGCAACGAGCAGTACTTC; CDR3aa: CASRPYTGWSNEQYF
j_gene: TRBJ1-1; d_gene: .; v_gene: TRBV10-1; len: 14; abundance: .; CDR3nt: TGCGCCAGCAGTGAGTCAAACCCGCCCGGGGAAGCTTTCTTT; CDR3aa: CASSESNPPGEAFF
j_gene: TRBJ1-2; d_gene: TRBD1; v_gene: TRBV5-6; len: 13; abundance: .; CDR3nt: TGTGCCAGCATAGGGCGACAGGGCTATGGCTACACCTTC; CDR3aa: CASIGRQGYGYTF
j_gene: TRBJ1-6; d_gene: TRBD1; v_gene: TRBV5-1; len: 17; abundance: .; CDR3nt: TGCGCCAGCAGCTTGCAATCGACCGGGACAGTTAATTCACCCCTCCACTTT; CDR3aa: CASSLQSTGTVNSPLHF
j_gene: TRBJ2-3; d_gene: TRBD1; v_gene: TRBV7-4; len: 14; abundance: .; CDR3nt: TGTGCCAGCAGCCACTCGGACAGGGGGAATACGCAGTATTTT; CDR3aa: CASSHSDRGNTQYF
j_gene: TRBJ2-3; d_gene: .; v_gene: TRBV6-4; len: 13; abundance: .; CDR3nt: TGTGCCAGCAGTGACTCGAACAGTTACACGCAGTATTTT; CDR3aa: CASSDSNSYTQYF
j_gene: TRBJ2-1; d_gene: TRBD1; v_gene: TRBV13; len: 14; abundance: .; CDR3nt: TGTGCCAGCAGCCGGGGACAGGGACACAATGAGCAGTTCTTC; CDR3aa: CASSRGQGHNEQFF
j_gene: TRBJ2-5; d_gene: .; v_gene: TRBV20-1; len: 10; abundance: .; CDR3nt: TGCAGTGCTAGACTGGAGACCCAGTACTTC; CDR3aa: CSARLETQYF
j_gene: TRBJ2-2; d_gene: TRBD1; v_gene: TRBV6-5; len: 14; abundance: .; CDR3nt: TGTGCCAGCAGAGGGGACAGGGTGACCGGGGAGCTGTTTTTT; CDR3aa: CASRGDRVTGELFF
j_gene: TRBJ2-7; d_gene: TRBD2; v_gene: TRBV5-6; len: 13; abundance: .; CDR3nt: TGTGCCAGCACCTCGACTCCTAGCGGCGAGCAGTACTTC; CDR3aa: CASTSTPSGEQYF
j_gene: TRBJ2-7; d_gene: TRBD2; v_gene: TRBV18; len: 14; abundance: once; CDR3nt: TGTGCCAGCTCCACTGGGACTAGCGGGGGCCGAGAGTACTTC; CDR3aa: CASSTGTSGGREYF
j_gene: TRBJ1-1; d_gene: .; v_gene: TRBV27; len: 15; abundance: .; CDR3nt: TGTGCCAGCAGTTTACAGGGGTCCGGAAGAACTGAAGCTTTCTTT; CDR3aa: CASSLQGSGRTEAFF
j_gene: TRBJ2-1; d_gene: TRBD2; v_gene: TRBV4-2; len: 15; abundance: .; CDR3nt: TGTGCCAGTTCAACCGGGACTAGCGGGGTGGGTGAGCAGTTCTTC; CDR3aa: CASSTGTSGVGEQFF
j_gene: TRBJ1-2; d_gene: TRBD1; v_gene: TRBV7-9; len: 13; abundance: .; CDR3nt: TGTGCCAGCAGCCAACAGGGGGTCGGGGGCTACACCTTC; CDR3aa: CASSQQGVGGYTF
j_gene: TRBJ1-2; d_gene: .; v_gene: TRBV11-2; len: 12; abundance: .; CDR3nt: TGTGCCAGCAGCCATTGGAGGGATGGCTACACCTTC; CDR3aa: CASSHWRDGYTF
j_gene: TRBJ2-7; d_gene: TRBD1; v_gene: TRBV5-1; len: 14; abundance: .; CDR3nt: TGCGCCAGCAGCTACCAATCGACAGGGGGCGAGCAGTACTTC; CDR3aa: CASSYQSTGGEQYF
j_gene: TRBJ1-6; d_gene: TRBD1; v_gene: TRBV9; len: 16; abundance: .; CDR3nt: TGTGCCAGCAGCCTCGACAGGGTGAGGGGGAACTCACCCCTCCACTTT; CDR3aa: CASSLDRVRGNSPLHF
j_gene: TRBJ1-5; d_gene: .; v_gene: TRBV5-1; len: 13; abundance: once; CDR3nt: TGCGCCAGCAGCTACGACAGGTATCAGCCCCAGCATTTT; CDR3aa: CASSYDRYQPQHF
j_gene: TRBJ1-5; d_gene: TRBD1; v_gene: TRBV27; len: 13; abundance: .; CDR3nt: TGTGCCAGCAGTACAGGGGTTAGGCAGCCCCAGCATTTT; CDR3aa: CASSTGVRQPQHF
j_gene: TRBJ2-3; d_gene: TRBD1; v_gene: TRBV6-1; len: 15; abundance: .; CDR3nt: TGTGCCAGCAGTGAAGTTAGGACAGGGAGGGATACGCAGTATTTT; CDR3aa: CASSEVRTGRDTQYF
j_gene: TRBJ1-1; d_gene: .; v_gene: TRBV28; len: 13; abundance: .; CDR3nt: TGTGCCAGCACACGAGGGAGGGCGGATGAAGCTTTCTTT; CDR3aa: CASTRGRADEAFF